This T cell receptor beta chain was identified in a study of CD8 T cells in ankylosing spondylitis. TCRdb re-called the 5' RACE reads through MiXCR, storing one row per CDR3 protein. The data show around 300,000 distinct CDR3 sequences, around 20% seen once. The junction had 5 bases not matched to a gene; V was cut back by 1 base and J by 5 bases. The germline gives CDR1 SGHTA, CDR2 FQGNSA. The CDR3 length is 15 residues. The clonotype originates from a female donor with ankylosing spondylitis or in good health (not recorded which). Sequenced sample: blood, either unsorted or a sorted T cell fraction (not recorded which). This sequence joins TRBV7-2 and TRBJ2-5; 9 bases line up with TRBD1. For the CDR3, the DNA is TGTGCCAGCAGCTTAGTGACAGGGGGGGATGAGACCCAGTACTTC. Its protein product is CASSLVTGGDETQYF.